Presented here are 8 T cell receptor beta chains from one specimen sequenced in a study of T cell responses to AZD1222 COVID-19 vaccine. Method: immunoSEQ multiplex PCR; TCRdb's copy keeps in-frame clones and lacks some. The sample consists of about 110,000 clones, nearly 90% of them appearing once. The sample in question was peripheral blood, obtained on day 0 of MenACWY control vaccination. The receptors here all came from an adult in good health.

The rearrangement links TRBV28 to TRBJ1-5, with D perhaps matching TRBD1 (5 bases). The germline V gene has CDR1 MDHEN and CDR2 SYDVKM. Trimming cost V 6 bases and J 2 bases, with 17 bases left between them. This CDR3 has 16 residues. CDR3 nucleotides: TGTGCCAGCAGCCCCCCCAGGGTCACTGGCAATCAGCCCCAGCATTTT. Translating gives CASSPPRVTGNQPQHF.

V gene TRBV28 combines with J gene TRBJ1-2; no clear D. V was clipped by 3 bases and J by 6 bases, with 14 bases between them. The length of the CDR3 is 14 residues. In germline, CDR1 is MDHEN, CDR2 SYDVKM. Here the CDR3 DNA reads TGTGCCAGCAGTTTGGTGCGGGCCGGGCATGGCTACACCTTC. Amino acid sequence: CASSLVRAGHGYTF.

The chain carries TRBV4-1 and TRBJ2-2, with D possibly TRBD1 on 5 matching bases. The CDR3 is 14 amino acids. V lost 4 bases, J lost 1 base, and 7 bases lay in between. Per the germline V gene, CDR1 is MGHRA and CDR2 is YSYEKL. The CDR3 bases are TGCGCCAGCAGCCTAGGACAGAACACCGGGGAGCTGTTTTTT. Translating gives CASSLGQNTGELFF.

The chain employs TRBV7-8 and TRBJ1-2; D gene uncertain. Per the germline V gene, CDR1 is SGHVS and CDR2 is FQNEAQ. This CDR3 is built from 14 residues. Trimming stripped 7 bases from V and 1 base from J, with 13 bases between. The CDR3 sequence is CASTRQAFNYGYTF. The DNA of the CDR3 is TGTGCCAGCACTCGCCAGGCTTTTAACTATGGCTACACCTTC.

The V gene is TRBV18, the J gene TRBJ1-1, with a tentative D call TRBD1 (6 bases). V lost 1 base, J lost 2 bases, and 8 bases lay in between. The CDR3 is 14 residues long. Germline assignment: CDR1 KGHSH and CDR2 LQKENI. For the CDR3, the DNA is TGTGCCAGCTCACCACAGGGGGGAAACACTGAAGCTTTCTTT. Protein: CASSPQGGNTEAFF.

The V and J genes are TRBV7-2 and TRBJ2-7; D is possibly TRBD2 (6 bases). Germline CDR1 SGHTA, CDR2 FQGNSA. Trimming took 5 bases from V and 3 from J, leaving 14 bases between them. CDR3 length equals 14 residues. DNA of the CDR3: TGTGCCAGCAGCCCCTCGACTAGATACTACGAGCAGTACTTC. Its translation is CASSPSTRYYEQYF.

This chain joins TRBV6-1 and TRBJ2-5, with D tentatively TRBD1 or TRBD2 (5 bases each). Germline values: CDR1 MNHNS, CDR2 SASEGT. The CDR3 has 15 amino acids. Trimming took off 2 bases at V and 0 bases at J, with 10 bases between the two ends. Here the CDR3 reads CASSESWGNQETQYF. The CDR3 DNA reads as TGTGCCAGCAGTGAATCTTGGGGGAACCAAGAGACCCAGTACTTC.

The J gene is TRBJ2-2, the V gene TRBV2, with D possibly called TRBD1 or TRBD2 (5 bases each). There are 16 residues in the CDR3. Germline CDR1 SNHLY, CDR2 FYNNEI. V lost 7 bases and J lost 7, with 22 bases in between. CDR3 bases: TGTGCCAGCAAAATTCGCTTTGGGACCGTCAACGGGGAGCTGTTTTTT. It specifies CASKIRFGTVNGELFF.